These 4 T cell receptor beta chains were all obtained from the same sample, sequenced in a study of early T cells in non-severe SARS-CoV-2 infection. TCRdb re-derived calls from the 5' RACE reads in MiXCR, one entry per CDR3 protein. Among fewer than 85,000 distinct CDR3 sequences listed, around 11% were seen once. Specimen: whole blood, collected at baseline. The receptors come from an adult who was a healthcare worker with PCR-confirmed SARS-CoV-2 infection or an uninfected control (not recorded which).

This clonotype has more than one count but fewer than ten. The genes are TRBV6-1 and TRBJ2-1, with 7 bases aligning to TRBD1. J was trimmed by 9 bases and V by 6 bases; bases with no gene match: 17. This CDR3 spans 16 amino acids. Looked up from germline, CDR1 is MNHNS and CDR2 is SASEGT. The CDR3 sequence: CASRRPGQALRGEQFF. In nucleotides, the CDR3 is TGTGCCAGCAGACGACCCGGACAGGCCCTTCGGGGTGAGCAGTTCTTC.

This clonotype showed up many times. The chain is built from TRBV14 and TRBJ1-1; possibly TRBD1 for D (6 bases). Trimming took 5 bases from V and 7 from J, leaving 14 bases between them. The CDR3 extends over 13 amino acids. Germline V gene data show CDR1 as SGHDN and CDR2 as FVKESK. Written as DNA, the CDR3 is TGTGCCAGCAGCTTTACTAGGACAGTTGAAGCTTTCTTT. Protein sequence: CASSFTRTVEAFF.

The table lists this clonotype with a few counts. The chain uses TRBV10-2 and TRBJ1-2; D uncertain. The CDR3 runs to 14 residues. Germline V CDR1 and CDR2: WSHSY, SAAADI. Trimming cost V 2 bases and J 3 bases, with 10 bases left between them. DNA for the CDR3: TGCGCCAGCAGTGAGAGCGGGCCCGACTATGGCTACACCTTC. It encodes CASSESGPDYGYTF.

The table lists this clonotype with many counts. The CDR3 here is CASSLWAGNTEAFF. Here the CDR3 DNA reads TGTGCCAGCAGCTTGTGGGCCGGGAACACTGAAGCTTTCTTT. The rearrangement joins TRBV5-4 to TRBJ1-1; no reliable D call. Germline CDR1 and CDR2: SGHNT and YYREEE (reference sequence). This CDR3 has 14 amino acids. V lost 1 base and J 1 base, leaving 8 bases between the germline ends.